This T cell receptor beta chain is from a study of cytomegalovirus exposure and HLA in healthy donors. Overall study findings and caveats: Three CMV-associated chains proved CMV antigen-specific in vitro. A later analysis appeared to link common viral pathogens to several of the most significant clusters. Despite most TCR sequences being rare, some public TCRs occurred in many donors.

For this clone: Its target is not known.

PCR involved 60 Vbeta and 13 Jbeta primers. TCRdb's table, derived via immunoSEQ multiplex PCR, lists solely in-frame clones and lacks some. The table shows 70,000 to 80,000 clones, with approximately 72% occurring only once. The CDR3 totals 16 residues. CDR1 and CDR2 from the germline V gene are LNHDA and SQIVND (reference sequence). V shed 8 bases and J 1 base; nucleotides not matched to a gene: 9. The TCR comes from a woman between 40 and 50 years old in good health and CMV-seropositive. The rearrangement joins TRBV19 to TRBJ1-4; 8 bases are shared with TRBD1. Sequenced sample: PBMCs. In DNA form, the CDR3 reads TGTGCCAGTTGGAGGACAGGGTATAAAACTAATGAAAAACTGTTTTTT. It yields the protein CASWRTGYKTNEKLFF.